The T cell receptor (beta chain) described here comes from a study of cytomegalovirus exposure and HLA in healthy donors. Concerning this clone itself: The antigen is undetermined.

The PCR contained 60 Vbeta and 13 Jbeta primers. The protocol was immunoSEQ multiplex PCR, while the TCRdb copy is restricted to in-frame clones and leaves out a portion. This table holds over 150,000 clones, roughly four fifths found once. This CDR3 spans 18 amino acids. Germline lookup yields CDR1 KGHSH and CDR2 LQKENI. Trimming at V came to 3 bases and at J to 3 bases, leaving 14 bases not matched to a gene. Study outcomes and limitations: In a later analysis, across HLA loci, associated TCR counts were highest for DRB1, lowest for HLA-C. Only CMV serostatus was available as immune exposure information. Previously analyzed data showed that most TCR beta V segments were productive at a frequency of about 87% or about 30%.

This sequence was found in a man in his fifties in good health and CMV-seronegative. Input material: PBMCs. The chain has TRBV18 and TRBJ1-1; 9 nucleotides align to TRBD1. The CDR3 protein is CASSPGTGIGGRDTEAFF. CDR3 in DNA: TGTGCCAGCTCACCCGGGACAGGGATCGGGGGGAGGGACACTGAAGCTTTCTTT.